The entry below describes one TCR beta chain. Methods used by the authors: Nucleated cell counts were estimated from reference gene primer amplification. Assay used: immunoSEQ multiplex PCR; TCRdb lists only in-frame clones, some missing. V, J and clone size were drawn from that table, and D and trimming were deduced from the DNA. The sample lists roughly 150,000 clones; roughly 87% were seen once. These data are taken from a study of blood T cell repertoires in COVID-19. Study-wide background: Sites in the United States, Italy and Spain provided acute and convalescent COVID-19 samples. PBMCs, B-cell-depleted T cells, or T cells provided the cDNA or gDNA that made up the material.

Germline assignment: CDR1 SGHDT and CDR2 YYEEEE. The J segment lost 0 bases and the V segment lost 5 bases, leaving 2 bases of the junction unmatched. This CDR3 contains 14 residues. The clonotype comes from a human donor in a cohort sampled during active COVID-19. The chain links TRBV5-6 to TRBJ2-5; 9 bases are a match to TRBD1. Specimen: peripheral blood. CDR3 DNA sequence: TGTGCCAGCAGTACAGGGGGCTACCAAGAGACCCAGTACTTC. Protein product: CASSTGGYQETQYF.